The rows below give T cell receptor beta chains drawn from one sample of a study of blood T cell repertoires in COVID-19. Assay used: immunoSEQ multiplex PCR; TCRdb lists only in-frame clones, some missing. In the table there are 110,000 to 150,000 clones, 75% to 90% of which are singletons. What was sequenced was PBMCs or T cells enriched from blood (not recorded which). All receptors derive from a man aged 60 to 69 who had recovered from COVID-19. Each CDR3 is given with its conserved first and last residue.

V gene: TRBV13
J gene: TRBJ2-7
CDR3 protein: CASSFRSEQYF

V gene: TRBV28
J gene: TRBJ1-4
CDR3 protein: CASSLSGLSNEKLFF

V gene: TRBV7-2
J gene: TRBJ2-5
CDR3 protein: CASLRGGLKETQYF

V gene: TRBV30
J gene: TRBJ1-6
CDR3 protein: CAWSSRGDPPLHF

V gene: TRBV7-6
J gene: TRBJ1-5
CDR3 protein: CASSYGGGQPQHF

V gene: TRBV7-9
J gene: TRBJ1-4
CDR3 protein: CASSLYGGANEKLFF

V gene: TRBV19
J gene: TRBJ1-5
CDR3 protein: CASSRGGSNQPQHF

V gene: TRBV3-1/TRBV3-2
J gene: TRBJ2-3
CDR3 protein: CASSLGGLDTQYF

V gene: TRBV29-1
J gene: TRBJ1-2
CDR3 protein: CSALREVGYTF

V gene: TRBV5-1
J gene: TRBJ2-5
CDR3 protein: CASSLGANQGLRETQYF

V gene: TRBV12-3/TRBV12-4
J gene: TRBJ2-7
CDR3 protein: CASSLEGSYEQYF

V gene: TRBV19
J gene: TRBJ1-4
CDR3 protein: CASGKTATNEKLFF

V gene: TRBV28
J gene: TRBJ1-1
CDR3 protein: CASSLGGGGTEAFF

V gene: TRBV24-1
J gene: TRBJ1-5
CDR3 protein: CATSDHQGAGQPQHF

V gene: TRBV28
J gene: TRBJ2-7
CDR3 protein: CASSNRVGRYEQYF

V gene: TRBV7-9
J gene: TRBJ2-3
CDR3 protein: CASSLGSSGRPSTDTQYF